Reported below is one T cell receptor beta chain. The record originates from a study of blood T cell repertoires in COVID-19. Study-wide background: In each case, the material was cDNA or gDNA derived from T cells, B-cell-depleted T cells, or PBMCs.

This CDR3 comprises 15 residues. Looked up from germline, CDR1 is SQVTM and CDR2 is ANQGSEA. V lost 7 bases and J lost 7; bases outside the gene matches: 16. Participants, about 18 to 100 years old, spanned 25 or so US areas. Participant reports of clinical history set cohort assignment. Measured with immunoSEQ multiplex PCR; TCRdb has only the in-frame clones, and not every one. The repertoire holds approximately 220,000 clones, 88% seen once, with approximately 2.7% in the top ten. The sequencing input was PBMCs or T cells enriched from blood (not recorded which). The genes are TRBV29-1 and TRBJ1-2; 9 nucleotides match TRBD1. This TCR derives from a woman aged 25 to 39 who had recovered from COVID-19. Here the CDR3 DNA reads TGCAGCGCTGGGCCGGGACAGGGTTTATCGGCTGGCTACACCTTC. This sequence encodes CSAGPGQGLSAGYTF.